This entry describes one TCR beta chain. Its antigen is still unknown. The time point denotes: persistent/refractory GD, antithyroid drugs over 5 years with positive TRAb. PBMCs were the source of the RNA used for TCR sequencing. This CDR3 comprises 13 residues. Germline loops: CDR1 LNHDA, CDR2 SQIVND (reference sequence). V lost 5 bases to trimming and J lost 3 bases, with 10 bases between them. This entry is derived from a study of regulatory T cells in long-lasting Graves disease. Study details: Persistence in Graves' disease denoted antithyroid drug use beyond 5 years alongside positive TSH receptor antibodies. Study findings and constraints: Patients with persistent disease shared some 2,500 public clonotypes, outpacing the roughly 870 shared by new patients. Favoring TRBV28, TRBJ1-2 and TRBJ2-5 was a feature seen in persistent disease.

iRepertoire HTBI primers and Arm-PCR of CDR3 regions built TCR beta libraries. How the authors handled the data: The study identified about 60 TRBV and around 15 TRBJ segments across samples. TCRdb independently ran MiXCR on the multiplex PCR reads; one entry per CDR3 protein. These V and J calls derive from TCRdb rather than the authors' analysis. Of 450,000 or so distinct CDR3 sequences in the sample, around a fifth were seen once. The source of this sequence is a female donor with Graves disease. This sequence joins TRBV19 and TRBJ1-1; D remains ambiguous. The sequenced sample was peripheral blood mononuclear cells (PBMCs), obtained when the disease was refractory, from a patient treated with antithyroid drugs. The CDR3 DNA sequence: TGTGCCAGTAGTCTCCGGGCGTACACTGAAGCTTTCTTT. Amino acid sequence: CASSLRAYTEAFF.